Listed here are 2 T cell receptor beta chains from one sample, sequenced in a study of blood T cell repertoires in COVID-19. Produced via immunoSEQ multiplex PCR; TCRdb's table is partial and in-frame only. Of roughly 100,000 clones in the sample, about 80% were seen once. The sequenced sample was peripheral blood. The receptors here all came from a man in his fifties or sixties with acute or convalescent COVID-19.

CDR3: CASSKDRATNYGYTF. The CDR3, as DNA: TGTGCCAGCAGCAAGGACAGGGCTACGAACTATGGCTACACCTTC. This rearrangement joins TRBV11-2 to TRBJ1-2; 8 positions agree with TRBD1. CDR1 SGHAT and CDR2 FQNNGV come from the germline V gene. V lost 5 bases, J lost 2 bases, and 7 bases stayed unmatched. The CDR3 loop spans 15 amino acids.

The chain combines TRBV27 with TRBJ1-1; tentative D call: TRBD1 (6 bases). The CDR3 covers 14 residues. V dropped 6 bases and J dropped 5 bases, with 16 bases sitting between them. Germline CDR1 and CDR2: MNHEY and SMNVEV (reference sequence). The CDR3 sequence: CASRPVGARTEAFF. The DNA for the CDR3 is TGTGCCAGCAGACCGGTGGGGGCGAGGACTGAAGCTTTCTTT.